This paragraph covers one T cell receptor (beta chain) sequence. Its antigen has not been determined. Base qualities are not at hand, and no much larger clone is one base apart. The sample belongs to a study of CD8 T cells in Susac syndrome (dated by TCRdb to between 2019 and 2020). With respect to the entire study: Repertoire sequencing was used to test whether CD8+ T cell activation and differentiation in Susac syndrome was antigen driven. Clonality of the CD8+ T cell repertoire was compared between more than 10 healthy donors, approximately 14 Susac syndrome patients and about 15 multiple sclerosis patients. Beyond this particular receptor, the publication reports: The number of individuals in the TCR sequencing and HLA analysis was acknowledged as relatively small.

RNA was extracted using the RNeasy kit, and about 0.45 to 1 ug of the RNA was reverse transcribed with random hexamers. TCR beta CDR3 regions were amplified with the immunoSEQ multiplex PCR assay covering 54 Vbeta and 13 Jbeta segments. PCR amplification bias was corrected by using a synthetic template baseline for primer optimization and computational correction. The study's own analysis went as follows. Reads were assigned to V, D and J genes according to IMGT and analyzed in immunoSEQ Analyzer, with only productive sequences retained. Clonality was computed as one minus Shannon entropy normalized by log2 of the number of productive unique sequences. Public and private clones were assessed among the 100 most prevalent clones of each patient and control. A clone was defined as Susac-specific if it was absent from the healthy and MS cohorts, from some 1,100 published viral clones and from other ImmuneACCESS disease sequences. TCRdb reanalyzed the raw reads on its own, using fastp at Q25 for trimming and MiXCR for clone calling, and kept in-frame beta chains. Each CDR3 protein gets just one entry, which takes the most common genes and DNA from the rows behind it. V and J calls and clone size were set by TCRdb, not the authors. The sample table holds some 52,000 distinct CDR3 sequences, of which about 92% were seen once. Less than 0.55% of the sample lies in the top ten.

High-throughput TCR beta sequencing profiled peripheral blood CD8+ and CD4+ T cells from healthy donors, Susac syndrome patients and multiple sclerosis patients. Treatment-naive patients with stable or active relapsing-remitting disease fulfilling revised McDonald criteria were used as multiple sclerosis controls. Bulk CD8+ and CD4+ T cells were purified by magnetic negative isolation, whereas CD8+ TEMRA cells were enriched by FACS. Blood was collected in EDTA tubes and processed within 24 hours, with PBMCs isolated through density gradient centrifugation. PBMCs intended for TCR sequencing were frozen in liquid nitrogen and were later thawed in a 37 degrees C water bath. Purity of sorted or isolated CD4+, CD8+ and CD8+ TEMRA cells was at least 90%. The receptor was isolated from a human donor with multiple sclerosis. The source material was CD8+ T cells from PBMCs.

CDR3 loop: CSARDMGLDEQYF. The nucleotide sequence reads as follows: TGCAGTGCTAGAGATATGGGGCTAGACGAGCAGTACTTC. The rearrangement combines TRBV20-1 with TRBJ2-7; the D gene is perhaps TRBD1, on 5 matching bases. CDR3 length: 13 amino acids, cysteine to phenylalanine. Just CDR3 DNA is preserved here, 39 bases in frame from base 1. V and J are truncated by 0 bases and 5 bases respectively, leaving an intervening sequence of 11 bases. From a lookup of the germline V gene (reference sequence), CDR1 and CDR2 are DFQATT and SNEGSKA.